What follows are 26 T cell receptor beta chains derived from one specimen sequenced in a study of T cells after yellow fever vaccination. TCRdb analysed the 5' RACE reads with MiXCR anew, one entry per CDR3 protein. Altogether fewer than 85,000 distinct CDR3 sequences are present, approximately 7.5% being singletons, with the ten largest covering roughly two fifths. The sequenced sample was CD8+ T cells sorted from PBMCs, obtained on the day of the yellow fever booster vaccination. The receptor source for this set is a man aged 25-45 years who received the YFV17D yellow fever vaccine.

This clonotype has a handful of counts. The chain couples TRBV20-1 to TRBJ2-7, with D possibly being TRBD1 or TRBD2 (5 bases each). Germline V lookup: CDR1 DFQATT, CDR2 SNEGSKA (reference sequence). This CDR3 has 12 amino acids. V lost 1 base and J lost 6, with 10 bases in between. CDR3 DNA: TGCAGTGCTAGAGGAGGGGTAAGCGAGCAGTACTTC. Residues: CSARGGVSEQYF.

This clonotype was recorded many times. The rearrangement joins TRBV6-2 or TRBV6-3 to TRBJ2-2; TRBD2 aligns across 13 bases. Per the germline V gene, CDR1 is MNHEY and CDR2 is SVGEGT. The CDR3 extends over 20 amino acids. Trimming cost V 1 base and J 1 base; bases outside gene matches: 9. As DNA, the CDR3 is TGTGCCAGCAGTTACTTCATCTCCGGACTAGCGGGAGAGAACACCGGGGAGCTGTTTTTT. This encodes CASSYFISGLAGENTGELFF.

The chain joins TRBV9 to TRBJ1-2, with 9 bases lining up with TRBD1. The CDR3 loop spans 14 amino acids. The germline V gene encodes CDR1 SGDLS and CDR2 YYNGEE. V shed 3 bases and J 7 bases; nucleotides not matched to a gene: 7. The DNA of the CDR3 is TGTGCCAGCAGCGCCGGGACAGGGAGTTCTGGCTACACCTTC. This gives the protein CASSAGTGSSGYTF.

V is TRBV20-1 and J is TRBJ1-1; D gene uncertain. V was shortened by 1 base and J by 0 bases, with 9 bases between the two germline ends. This CDR3 region has 14 residues. CDR1 is DFQATT, CDR2 SNEGSKA, per germline (reference sequence). The DNA for the CDR3 is TGCAGTGCTAGAGTTTGGAGTATGAACACTGAAGCTTTCTTT. Protein sequence: CSARVWSMNTEAFF.

This clonotype was seen many times. The rearrangement uses TRBV20-1 and TRBJ2-7; D call uncertain. Per the germline V gene, CDR1 is DFQATT and CDR2 is SNEGSKA (reference sequence). V shed 5 bases and J shed 5 bases, with 7 bases lying between them. The CDR3 extends over 10 amino acids. CDR3: CSAEWDEQYF. CDR3 nucleotides: TGCAGTGCTGAATGGGACGAGCAGTACTTC.

CDR3 in DNA: TGTGCCAGCAGCCCTACAGGGGGCGTCACTGAAGCTTTCTTT. This translates into CASSPTGGVTEAFF. The chain employs TRBV7-9 and TRBJ1-1; 9 bases map to TRBD1. Germline loops: CDR1 SEHNR, CDR2 FQNEAQ (reference sequence). The CDR3 totals 14 residues. The V and J ends lost 5 bases and 4 bases, in that order; junction bases with no gene match: 5. The entire variable domain, with the rest obtained from reference TRBV7-9 and TRBJ1-1, is as follows: DTGVSQNPRHKITKRGQNVTFRCDPISEHNRLYWYRQTLGQGPEFLTYFQNEAQLEKSRLLSDRFSAERPKGSFSTLEIQRTEQGDSAMYLCASSPTGGVTEAFFGQGTRLTVV.

This clonotype appeared a few times. The genes are TRBV28 and TRBJ2-7; 8 bases match TRBD1. The germline V gene encodes CDR1 MDHEN and CDR2 SYDVKM. The CDR3 is 14 residues long. With 4 bases clipped from V and 3 bases from J, the junction kept 5 bases outside the gene matches. This CDR3 is CASSSLGQDYEQYF. CDR3 in DNA: TGTGCCAGCAGTTCTCTGGGACAGGACTACGAGCAGTACTTC.

J is TRBJ1-1 and V is TRBV29-1; the D gene is possibly TRBD1 (5 bases). The CDR3 is 14 amino acids. Per germline, CDR1 SQVTM and CDR2 ANQGSEA. V was clipped by 5 bases and J by 5 bases, with 18 bases between them. The chain's CDR3 is CSVPQRGSGTEAFF. In DNA form, the CDR3 reads TGCAGCGTTCCCCAGAGGGGTTCGGGGACTGAAGCTTTCTTT.

This clonotype was seen only a few times. The chain employs TRBV24-1 and TRBJ2-1, with unresolved D. CDR1 and CDR2 (germline): KGHDR, SFDVKD. The V end lost 7 bases, the J end lost 9 bases, and 9 bases lay between the germline ends. The CDR3 runs to 11 residues. The CDR3 sequence is CATSAWSEQFF. CDR3 nucleotides: TGTGCCACCAGCGCCTGGAGTGAGCAGTTCTTC.

This clonotype was counted only a few times. The chain is built from TRBV10-3 and TRBJ2-7; D gene ambiguous. From germline, CDR1 is ENHRY and CDR2 SYGVKD. V was shortened by 2 bases and J by 6 bases, with 11 bases between the two germline ends. CDR3 length: 13 amino acids. CDR3 sequence: CAISELVSREQYF. CDR3 sequence (DNA): TGTGCCATCAGTGAGCTGGTATCCCGCGAGCAGTACTTC.

There are a few counts of this clonotype. J is TRBJ2-3 and V is TRBV27; D is undetermined. Between the trimmed V and J ends, which lost 0 bases and 2 bases, there was a span of 18 bases. The CDR3 is 18 residues long. CDR1 is MNHEY and CDR2 is SMNVEV in the germline V gene (reference sequence). DNA for the CDR3: TGTGCCAGCAGTTTATCCACCCCCATACAGATTTTCACAGATACGCAGTATTTT. It yields the protein CASSLSTPIQIFTDTQYF.

This clonotype was observed at least ten times. The genes are TRBV5-1 and TRBJ2-5; D is possibly TRBD1 (5 bases). The germline V gene has CDR1 SGHRS and CDR2 YFSETQ. Between the trimmed V and J ends, which lost 6 bases and 2 bases, there was a span of 17 bases. The CDR3 is made up of 15 amino acids. The DNA for the CDR3 is TGCGCCAGCACCAGGGTCTTTAATGTACAAGAGACCCAGTACTTC. Encoded protein: CASTRVFNVQETQYF.

This clonotype was counted many times. The chain uses TRBV6-5 and TRBJ2-5; TRBD2 matches 12 bases. The CDR3 sequence is 14 residues long. Germline V gene sequence: CDR1 MNHEY, CDR2 SVGAGI. With 5 bases clipped from V and 4 bases from J, the junction kept 2 bases outside the gene matches. CDR3 residues: CASSQTSGRETQYF. For the CDR3, the DNA is TGTGCCAGCAGTCAGACTAGCGGGAGAGAGACCCAGTACTTC.

This clonotype showed up just a few times. The genes are TRBV6-1 and TRBJ2-1, with 8 nucleotides matching TRBD1. Germline lookup yields CDR1 MNHNS and CDR2 SASEGT. The J segment lost 6 bases and the V segment lost 10 bases, leaving 17 bases of the junction unmatched. The CDR3 contains 16 residues. CDR3 sequence: CAITISSETGANEQFF. In DNA form, the CDR3 reads TGTGCCATTACGATATCCTCCGAGACAGGGGCCAATGAGCAGTTCTTC.

This clonotype was seen a handful of times. The rearrangement links TRBV14 to TRBJ2-1, with D perhaps given as TRBD1 or TRBD2 (5 bases each). CDR3 size: 14 residues. Looked up from germline, CDR1 is SGHDN and CDR2 is FVKESK. V was trimmed by 3 bases and J by 6 bases, leaving 12 bases between them. As DNA, the CDR3 is TGTGCCAGCAGCCAGGGGGTTCTCTCCAATGAGCAGTTCTTC. It yields the protein CASSQGVLSNEQFF.

This chain uses TRBV4-2 with TRBJ2-1, with TRBD2 matching 7 bases. The CDR3 has 13 amino acids. Germline-derived CDR1 and CDR2 are LGHNA and YNFKEQ. The V gene end was trimmed by 8 bases and the J gene end by 7 bases; junction bases not matched to a gene: 8. DNA for the CDR3: TGTGCCAGCCGCTGGAGGGAGGGTAATGAGCAGTTCTTC. This encodes CASRWREGNEQFF.

The chain has TRBV5-1 and TRBJ2-1; 8 positions agree with TRBD2. Trimming at V came to 0 bases and at J to 2 bases, leaving 7 bases not matched to a gene. There are 17 residues in the CDR3. The germline CDR1 and CDR2 sequences are SGHRS and YFSETQ. DNA of the CDR3: TGCGCCAGCAGCTTGGCCCCACTAGCGGAGGCCTACAATGAGCAGTTCTTC. This translates into CASSLAPLAEAYNEQFF.

The chain joins TRBV29-1 to TRBJ2-7, with 10 bases fitting TRBD2. The germline V gene encodes CDR1 SQVTM and CDR2 ANQGSEA. CDR3 size: 15 residues. Losses at the gene ends were 5 bases for V and 0 bases for J; bases not matched to a gene: 7. CDR3 in DNA: TGCAGCGTTCTAGCGGGAGCCTACTACTCCTACGAGCAGTACTTC. Protein product: CSVLAGAYYSYEQYF.

The CDR3 DNA follows: TGTGCCAGCAAGGGCTACGAGCAGTACTTC. Residues: CASKGYEQYF. This chain uses TRBV12-3 or TRBV12-4 with TRBJ2-7; D is unresolved. Deletions cut 7 bases from V and 3 bases from J, with 4 bases between. This CDR3 has 10 residues.

This clonotype was seen repeatedly, ten times or more. The chain carries TRBV5-1 and TRBJ2-1; D gene uncertain. The length of the CDR3 is 13 residues. V was pared by 1 base and J by 5 bases, with 7 bases between. CDR1 is SGHRS and CDR2 is YFSETQ in the germline V gene. The CDR3 reads CASSLMGNNEQFF. The DNA of the CDR3 is TGCGCCAGCAGCTTGATGGGAAACAATGAGCAGTTCTTC.

This clonotype was observed many times. This sequence joins TRBV2 and TRBJ2-7, with D hard to call. The V gene lost 3 bases and the J gene lost 6 bases, with 12 bases spanning the gap. This CDR3 has 13 residues. CDR1 and CDR2 from the germline V gene are SNHLY and FYNNEI. CDR3 in DNA: TGTGCCAGCAGTGACTTAGGTGTTGGCGAGCAGTACTTC. Amino acid sequence: CASSDLGVGEQYF.

J is TRBJ2-1 and V is TRBV30; D is unresolved. This CDR3 contains 14 residues. Per the germline V gene, CDR1 is GTSNPN and CDR2 is SVGIG (reference sequence). Deletions cut 4 bases from V and 0 bases from J, with 10 bases between. This CDR3 is CAWNGADSYNEQFF. Here the CDR3 DNA reads TGTGCCTGGAACGGAGCAGACTCCTACAATGAGCAGTTCTTC.

A few counts support this clonotype. The rearrangement uses TRBV29-1 and TRBJ2-3; weak D call: TRBD2 (7 bases). Germline assignment: CDR1 SQVTM and CDR2 ANQGSEA. Trimming took 0 bases from V and 5 from J, leaving 27 bases between them. The CDR3 covers 19 residues. CDR3 DNA: TGCAGCGTTGAAGATCTTAGGGGGGAGGGCCCGAAGGAAGAAGATACGCAGTATTTT. It codes for CSVEDLRGEGPKEEDTQYF.

The sample holds a few counts of this clonotype. The chain is built from TRBV7-2 and TRBJ2-3, with TRBD2 identical over 9 bases. This CDR3 spans 16 amino acids. The J segment lost 5 bases and the V segment lost 2 bases, leaving 8 bases of the junction unmatched. Per the germline V gene, CDR1 is SGHTA and CDR2 is FQGNSA. CDR3 region: CASSLFAGGPGDTQYF. The CDR3 region has the DNA TGTGCCAGCAGCTTATTCGCGGGAGGGCCGGGAGATACGCAGTATTTT.

V gene TRBV7-6 combines with J gene TRBJ1-5; possible D gene TRBD1, 5 bases. Germline CDR1 reads SGHVS; CDR2 reads FNYEAQ. The CDR3 is made up of 15 amino acids. With 5 bases removed from V and 9 bases from J, the gap between germline ends came to 20 bases. As DNA, the CDR3 is TGTGCCAGCAGCCCCCTACCGGGACGGGATGGGCCCCAGCATTTT. This translates into CASSPLPGRDGPQHF.

In its sample, this clonotype was seen a few times. V and J are TRBV9 and TRBJ1-3; D gene unclear. Trimming took 5 bases from V and 1 from J, leaving 7 bases between them. CDR1 and CDR2 (germline): SGDLS, YYNGEE. The CDR3 is made up of 13 amino acids. The CDR3 region is CASSSGSGNTIYF. CDR3 DNA: TGTGCCAGCAGTTCCGGATCTGGAAACACCATATATTTT.